This is a list of T cell receptor beta chains from one sample in a study of T-cell memory formation after mild COVID-19. TCRdb passed the 5' RACE reads through MiXCR, listing each CDR3 protein once. The data show roughly 190,000 distinct CDR3 sequences, about 10% seen once. Sample: PBMCs or a T cell subset sorted from them (not recorded which). The receptor set was obtained from a man between 18 and 35 years old who had mild COVID-19 (a few samples of this study predate the infection). Cell type and time point are not known. Both conserved end residues are part of each CDR3. D genes are given only for firm matches. The size field is filled for only some rows; it gives once, few, many or a size class.

CDR3 protein: CASSLDQAGTYEQYF
CDR3 DNA: TGTGCCAGCAGCTTAGATCAGGCAGGTACCTACGAGCAGTACTTC
D gene: NA
V gene: TRBV7-9
clone size: few
J gene: TRBJ2-7

CDR3 protein: CASSLFGLRGSGELFF
CDR3 DNA: TGTGCCAGCAGCTTATTTGGCCTAAGAGGGTCCGGGGAGCTGTTTTTT
D gene: NA
V gene: TRBV7-9
clone size: many
J gene: TRBJ2-2

CDR3 protein: CASSSDRVGFEQYF
CDR3 DNA: TGCGCCAGCAGCAGTGACAGGGTAGGCTTCGAGCAGTACTTC
D gene: TRBD1
V gene: TRBV5-1
clone size: many
J gene: TRBJ2-7

CDR3 protein: CASSFGTENQPQHF
CDR3 DNA: TGCGCCAGCAGCTTCGGGACGGAGAATCAGCCCCAGCATTTT
D gene: NA
V gene: TRBV5-1
clone size: few
J gene: TRBJ1-5

CDR3 protein: CASSFLGQGDFRELFF
CDR3 DNA: TGCGCCAGCAGCTTTCTCGGACAGGGGGATTTCCGGGAGCTGTTTTTT
D gene: TRBD1
V gene: TRBV5-1
clone size: NA
J gene: TRBJ2-2

CDR3 protein: CASSQDTSSPQHF
CDR3 DNA: TGTGCCAGCTCACAAGACACCTCCTCGCCCCAGCATTTT
D gene: NA
V gene: TRBV18
clone size: NA
J gene: TRBJ1-5

CDR3 protein: CASSYPRGRLANTEAFF
CDR3 DNA: TGTGCCAGCAGTTACCCCAGGGGGCGCCTCGCGAACACTGAAGCTTTCTTT
D gene: TRBD1
V gene: TRBV6-6
clone size: NA
J gene: TRBJ1-1

CDR3 protein: CASSLGLTSGANVLTF
CDR3 DNA: TGTGCCAGCAGTTTAGGACTGACCTCTGGGGCCAACGTCCTGACTTTC
D gene: NA
V gene: TRBV6-5
clone size: NA
J gene: TRBJ2-6

CDR3 protein: CASSPEVSRGYTF
CDR3 DNA: TGTGCCAGCTCACCAGAGGTCTCGCGCGGCTACACCTTC
D gene: NA
V gene: TRBV18
clone size: NA
J gene: TRBJ1-2

CDR3 protein: CASSSTGGETQYF
CDR3 DNA: TGCGCCAGCAGCTCCACAGGGGGGGAGACCCAGTACTTC
D gene: TRBD1
V gene: TRBV5-1
clone size: few
J gene: TRBJ2-5

CDR3 protein: CASSESPAVRQPQHF
CDR3 DNA: TGTGCCAGCAGTGAATCTCCCGCGGTCCGCCAGCCCCAGCATTTT
D gene: NA
V gene: TRBV25-1
clone size: many
J gene: TRBJ1-5

CDR3 protein: CAGRRGNQPQHF
CDR3 DNA: TGTGCCGGCAGGCGTGGCAATCAGCCCCAGCATTTT
D gene: NA
V gene: TRBV19
clone size: NA
J gene: TRBJ1-5

CDR3 protein: CASSLAEVKSTDTQYF
CDR3 DNA: TGCGCCAGCAGCTTGGCCGAGGTTAAGTCCACAGATACGCAGTATTTT
D gene: NA
V gene: TRBV5-1
clone size: NA
J gene: TRBJ2-3

CDR3 protein: CSAGRQLNYGYTF
CDR3 DNA: TGCAGTGCTGGTAGACAGCTTAACTATGGCTACACCTTC
D gene: NA
V gene: TRBV20-1
clone size: few
J gene: TRBJ1-2

CDR3 protein: CSAETGITDTQYF
CDR3 DNA: TGCAGTGCTGAGACAGGGATAACAGATACGCAGTATTTT
D gene: TRBD1
V gene: TRBV20-1
clone size: few
J gene: TRBJ2-3

CDR3 protein: CASSEGGAGQPQHF
CDR3 DNA: TGTGCCAGCAGTGAAGGGGGGGCTGGACAGCCCCAGCATTTT
D gene: NA
V gene: TRBV2
clone size: few
J gene: TRBJ1-5

CDR3 protein: CASSFDRAEETQYF
CDR3 DNA: TGTGCCAGCAGCTTCGACAGGGCGGAGGAGACCCAGTACTTC
D gene: TRBD1
V gene: TRBV5-4
clone size: NA
J gene: TRBJ2-5

CDR3 protein: CASSYSEVRGSTDTQYF
CDR3 DNA: TGTGCCAGCAGTTACTCGGAGGTGCGGGGTAGCACAGATACGCAGTATTTT
D gene: NA
V gene: TRBV6-5
clone size: few
J gene: TRBJ2-3

CDR3 protein: CASSLPLAGVNEQFF
CDR3 DNA: TGTGCCAGCAGCTTACCGCTAGCGGGGGTCAATGAGCAGTTCTTC
D gene: TRBD2
V gene: TRBV7-2
clone size: few
J gene: TRBJ2-1

CDR3 protein: CASRPGQGFRYTF
CDR3 DNA: TGTGCCAGCAGACCGGGACAGGGGTTTCGCTACACCTTC
D gene: TRBD1
V gene: TRBV6-2/TRBV6-3
clone size: NA
J gene: TRBJ1-2

CDR3 protein: CASRVKSLFNSPLHF
CDR3 DNA: TGTGCCAGTCGGGTCAAGTCGTTGTTCAATTCACCCCTCCACTTT
D gene: NA
V gene: TRBV7-2
clone size: NA
J gene: TRBJ1-6

CDR3 protein: CASSSGLAGGPYEQYF
CDR3 DNA: TGCGCCAGCAGCTCGGGTCTAGCGGGGGGGCCCTACGAGCAGTACTTC
D gene: TRBD2
V gene: TRBV5-1
clone size: many
J gene: TRBJ2-7

CDR3 protein: CASSQVGPLNTEAFF
CDR3 DNA: TGCGCCAGCAGCCAAGTGGGGCCCCTGAACACTGAAGCTTTCTTT
D gene: NA
V gene: TRBV4-1
clone size: NA
J gene: TRBJ1-1

CDR3 protein: CASSRDMMQPQHF
CDR3 DNA: TGTGCCAGCAGCCGGGATATGATGCAGCCCCAGCATTTT
D gene: NA
V gene: TRBV7-2
clone size: NA
J gene: TRBJ1-5

CDR3 protein: CASSLHQNTEAFF
CDR3 DNA: TGTGCCAGCAGCTTACATCAGAACACTGAAGCTTTCTTT
D gene: NA
V gene: TRBV7-3
clone size: NA
J gene: TRBJ1-1

CDR3 protein: CASSYGRTDTQYF
CDR3 DNA: TGTGCCAGCAGCTACGGGAGGACAGATACGCAGTATTTT
D gene: TRBD2
V gene: TRBV6-2/TRBV6-3
clone size: few
J gene: TRBJ2-3

CDR3 protein: CASSAGTDNYGYTF
CDR3 DNA: TGTGCCAGCAGCGCCGGGACGGATAACTATGGCTACACCTTC
D gene: NA
V gene: TRBV2
clone size: few
J gene: TRBJ1-2

CDR3 protein: CASRPGQGAYEKLFF
CDR3 DNA: TGTGCCAGCAGACCGGGACAGGGGGCTTATGAAAAACTGTTTTTT
D gene: TRBD1
V gene: TRBV6-6
clone size: NA
J gene: TRBJ1-4

CDR3 protein: CASSQDPQETQYF
CDR3 DNA: TGTGCCAGCAGCCAAGATCCACAAGAGACCCAGTACTTC
D gene: NA
V gene: TRBV3-1
clone size: many
J gene: TRBJ2-5

CDR3 protein: CATSRDPGNEQFF
CDR3 DNA: TGTGCCACCAGCAGAGATCCGGGCAATGAGCAGTTCTTC
D gene: NA
V gene: TRBV15
clone size: NA
J gene: TRBJ2-1

CDR3 protein: CASSPNREYTGELFF
CDR3 DNA: TGTGCCAGCTCACCGAACAGGGAATACACCGGGGAGCTGTTTTTT
D gene: NA
V gene: TRBV18
clone size: few
J gene: TRBJ2-2

CDR3 protein: CASSAQGSYNEQFF
CDR3 DNA: TGTGCCAGTAGTGCACAGGGCTCCTACAATGAGCAGTTCTTC
D gene: NA
V gene: TRBV19
clone size: few
J gene: TRBJ2-1

CDR3 protein: CASSPQGTGGIHGYTF
CDR3 DNA: TGTGCCAGCAGCCCCCAGGGGACAGGGGGCATCCATGGCTACACCTTC
D gene: TRBD1
V gene: TRBV7-2
clone size: few
J gene: TRBJ1-2

CDR3 protein: CSARGIDTQYF
CDR3 DNA: TGCAGTGCTAGGGGAATAGATACGCAGTATTTT
D gene: NA
V gene: TRBV20-1
clone size: many
J gene: TRBJ2-3

CDR3 protein: CASSPPSAGLVGNEQFF
CDR3 DNA: TGTGCCAGCAGCCCACCCTCGGCGGGACTAGTGGGGAATGAGCAGTTCTTC
D gene: TRBD2
V gene: TRBV3-1
clone size: few
J gene: TRBJ2-1

CDR3 protein: CASRTQGGSYNSPLHF
CDR3 DNA: TGCGCCAGCAGGACACAGGGCGGCTCCTATAATTCACCCCTCCACTTT
D gene: NA
V gene: TRBV5-1
clone size: few
J gene: TRBJ1-6

CDR3 protein: CASSPGGMQETQYF
CDR3 DNA: TGTGCCAGCAGTCCCGGGGGAATGCAAGAGACCCAGTACTTC
D gene: NA
V gene: TRBV12-3/TRBV12-4
clone size: many
J gene: TRBJ2-5

CDR3 protein: CASSLMAGELFF
CDR3 DNA: TGTGCCAGCAGCTTAATGGCCGGGGAGCTGTTTTTT
D gene: NA
V gene: TRBV7-9
clone size: few
J gene: TRBJ2-2

CDR3 protein: CASSPDQAQGIQYF
CDR3 DNA: TGTGCCAGCAGCCCAGACCAAGCACAGGGGATACAGTATTTT
D gene: TRBD1
V gene: TRBV12-3/TRBV12-4
clone size: few
J gene: TRBJ2-3

CDR3 protein: CSAREGNSYEQYF
CDR3 DNA: TGCAGCGCCCGGGAAGGAAACTCCTACGAGCAGTACTTC
D gene: NA
V gene: TRBV29-1
clone size: NA
J gene: TRBJ2-7

CDR3 protein: CATSEEGRAGVYNEQFF
CDR3 DNA: TGTGCCACCAGTGAGGAGGGACGGGCGGGGGTCTACAATGAGCAGTTCTTC
D gene: TRBD2
V gene: TRBV24-1
clone size: NA
J gene: TRBJ2-1

CDR3 protein: CASSLGVF
CDR3 DNA: TGTGCCAGCAGCTTAGGGGTTTTT
D gene: NA
V gene: TRBV7-9
clone size: few
J gene: TRBJ1-1

CDR3 protein: CASSPRLYSYNEQFF
CDR3 DNA: TGTGCCAGCAGCCCGCGACTATACTCCTACAATGAGCAGTTCTTC
D gene: NA
V gene: TRBV7-2
clone size: many
J gene: TRBJ2-1

CDR3 protein: CSASTGTGRTNYGYTF
CDR3 DNA: TGCAGTGCTAGTACAGGGACAGGGCGTACTAACTATGGCTACACCTTC
D gene: TRBD1
V gene: TRBV20-1
clone size: few
J gene: TRBJ1-2

CDR3 protein: CASSLGTGGADGYTF
CDR3 DNA: TGTGCCAGCAGCTTGGGTACAGGGGGCGCCGATGGCTACACCTTC
D gene: TRBD1
V gene: TRBV5-4
clone size: NA
J gene: TRBJ1-2

CDR3 protein: CASSVAGQFSGNTIYF
CDR3 DNA: TGTGCCAGCAGCGTTGCTGGACAGTTCTCTGGAAACACCATATATTTT
D gene: NA
V gene: TRBV9
clone size: few
J gene: TRBJ1-3